The source of this T cell receptor beta chain is a study of human T cells and chemical hapten exposure. Study information: Upper-back patches of 0.01% DPC were read at 6 days.

The CDR3 is 16 residues long. V lost 1 base and J 4 bases, leaving 17 bases between the germline ends. CDR1 is DFQATT and CDR2 is SNEGSKA in the germline V gene (reference sequence). The time point here: patch test 1, 2 weeks after DPC sensitization. Treatment in this sample: therapeutic diphenylcyclopropenone sensitization with weekly scalp DPC. Each patch-test visit's blood sample preceded patch application. Points on this clonotype: Its antigen remains unknown.

Whole-study findings and limits: Significantly more large CDR3 similarity clusters arose among expanded TCRs than among controls.

From the RACE reads, TCRdb called clonotypes with MiXCR, one entry per CDR3 protein. The table shows 65,000 to 85,000 distinct CDR3 sequences, with around 10% occurring only once. The chain joins TRBV20-1 to TRBJ1-5; D perhaps matches TRBD1 (6 bases). This TCR was sampled from a woman between 50 and 59 years old with alopecia areata. Some clones in this sample may be carry-over from other donors' samples. Specimen: whole blood, collected in connection with sensitization to the hapten diphenylcyclopropenone (DPC). The chain's CDR3 is CSARVEGRGKNQPQHF. For the CDR3, the DNA is TGCAGTGCTAGAGTGGAGGGAAGGGGGAAAAATCAGCCCCAGCATTTT.